These 11 T cell receptor beta chains were all obtained from the same sample, sequenced in a study of post-analysis software for immune sequencing data. Broader study findings: Five or six TRBV segments, TRBV5-6, TRBV5-1 and TRBV20-1 among them, were found more frequent in patients than controls.

The TCR beta cDNA libraries contained unique molecular identifiers. MiXCR, applied by TCRdb to the PCR reads, yields one record per CDR3 protein. The sample gives around 710,000 distinct CDR3 sequences, 40% to 55% of which show up once; over 4.5% is in the top ten. No antigen has been assigned to these receptors. The sequenced sample was blood. These receptor sequences come from a girl between 10 and 17 years old with multiple sclerosis.

V usage is TRBV10-3 and J usage is TRBJ2-1; 9 bases match TRBD2. With 8 bases clipped from V and 10 bases from J, the junction kept 6 bases outside the gene matches. Germline V lookup: CDR1 ENHRY, CDR2 SYGVKD. The CDR3 runs to 12 residues. The CDR3 region is CAIRPAGGEQFF. The CDR3 region has the DNA TGTGCCATCCGGCCAGCGGGAGGCGAGCAGTTCTTC.

CDR3 in DNA: TGCAGTGCTCCCGGACAGGGCTCAGATACGCAGTATTTT. This encodes CSAPGQGSDTQYF. This chain joins TRBV20-1 and TRBJ2-3; 8 nucleotides match TRBD1. CDR1 is DFQATT and CDR2 is SNEGSKA in the germline V gene (reference sequence). Trimming took 5 bases from V and 4 from J; bases not matched to a gene: 5. The CDR3 loop spans 13 amino acids.

This sequence joins TRBV15 and TRBJ1-2; D unresolved. Germline V gives CDR1 LNHNV, CDR2 YYDKDF (reference sequence). The CDR3 extends over 12 amino acids. V was pared by 1 base and J by 8 bases, with 8 bases between. Here the CDR3 DNA reads TGTGCCACCAGCAGAGTCGGGAAGGGCTACACCTTC. It specifies CATSRVGKGYTF.

This clonotype has a handful of counts. This rearrangement joins TRBV4-3 to TRBJ2-3; tentatively, D is TRBD2 (7 bases). Germline V gene sequence: CDR1 LGHNA, CDR2 YSLEER. The V gene lost 0 bases and the J gene lost 3 bases, with 13 bases spanning the gap. The CDR3 contains 16 residues. The CDR3 DNA reads as TGCGCCAGCAGCCAAGATGAGGGGGGGAGGACAGATACGCAGTATTTT. Residues: CASSQDEGGRTDTQYF.

V is TRBV9 and J is TRBJ2-1; D may be TRBD1 (6 bases). In germline, CDR1 is SGDLS, CDR2 YYNGEE. This CDR3 spans 14 amino acids. V was cut by 0 bases and J by 7 bases, with 11 bases left in between. CDR3 nucleotide sequence: TGTGCCAGCAGCGTAGCATCAGGGGTGAATGAGCAGTTCTTC. Translation: CASSVASGVNEQFF.

The chain joins TRBV20-1 to TRBJ2-6; no definite D call. Per germline, CDR1 DFQATT and CDR2 SNEGSKA (reference sequence). Trimming stripped 3 bases from V and 0 bases from J, with 6 bases between. The CDR3 has 14 amino acids. CDR3 DNA sequence: TGCAGTGCTAGGGGTGTCTCTGGGGCCAACGTCCTGACTTTC. Protein: CSARGVSGANVLTF.

Note on this clonotype: At one of its ends the junction is not consistent with the germline gene, which may arise from a read error. This sequence joins TRBV29-1 and TRBJ1-2; D is ambiguous. Germline-derived CDR1 and CDR2 are SQVTM and ANQGSEA. The CDR3 contains 12 residues. DNA for the CDR3: TGCAGCGTTGATAACAGAGGCTATGGTTACACCTTC. Protein sequence: CSVDNRGYGYTF.

This clonotype was seen only a few times. The genes are TRBV4-2 and TRBJ2-3; 8 positions agree with TRBD1. Germline loops: CDR1 LGHNA, CDR2 YNFKEQ. V trimming: 0 bases; J trimming: 1 base; junction bases outside the gene matches: 3. The CDR3 consists of 16 residues. The CDR3, as DNA: TGTGCCAGCAGCCAAGATCCGACAGGGGGCACAGATACGCAGTATTTT. Translation gives CASSQDPTGGTDTQYF.

The rearrangement joins TRBV7-2 to TRBJ2-7; 15 positions agree with TRBD2. This CDR3 spans 17 amino acids. CDR1 is SGHTA and CDR2 is FQGNSA in the germline V gene. The J segment lost 7 bases and the V segment lost 5 bases, leaving 12 bases of the junction unmatched. The CDR3 loop reads CASSLRPGLAGGMEQYF. The CDR3 DNA follows: TGTGCCAGCAGCCTTCGCCCGGGACTAGCGGGGGGAATGGAGCAGTACTTC. Drawing the rest from reference TRBV7-2 and TRBJ2-7, the complete variable domain is GAGVSQSPSNKVTEKGKDVELRCDPISGHTALYWYRQSLGQGLEFLIYFQGNSAPDKSGLPSDRFSAERTGGSVSTLTIQRTQQEDSAVYLCASSLRPGLAGGMEQYFGPGTRLTVT.

The chain is built from TRBV19 and TRBJ1-4; D gene ambiguous. The CDR3 has 15 residues. In germline, CDR1 is LNHDA, CDR2 SQIVND (reference sequence). Trimming removed 4 bases from V and 0 bases from J, with 9 bases in between. This chain's CDR3 is CASSTDPATNEKLFF. The CDR3 nucleotides are TGTGCCAGTAGTACCGACCCAGCAACTAATGAAAAACTGTTTTTT.

The chain is built from TRBV20-1 and TRBJ2-1, with D perhaps assigned TRBD1 or TRBD2 (5 bases each). The V end lost 7 bases, the J end lost 2 bases, and 15 bases lay between the germline ends. Germline V gene data show CDR1 as DFQATT and CDR2 as SNEGSKA (reference sequence). CDR3 length equals 14 residues. CDR3 bases: TGCAGTGTTACGTTGTCGGGACCCTACAATGAGCAGTTCTTC. This encodes CSVTLSGPYNEQFF.